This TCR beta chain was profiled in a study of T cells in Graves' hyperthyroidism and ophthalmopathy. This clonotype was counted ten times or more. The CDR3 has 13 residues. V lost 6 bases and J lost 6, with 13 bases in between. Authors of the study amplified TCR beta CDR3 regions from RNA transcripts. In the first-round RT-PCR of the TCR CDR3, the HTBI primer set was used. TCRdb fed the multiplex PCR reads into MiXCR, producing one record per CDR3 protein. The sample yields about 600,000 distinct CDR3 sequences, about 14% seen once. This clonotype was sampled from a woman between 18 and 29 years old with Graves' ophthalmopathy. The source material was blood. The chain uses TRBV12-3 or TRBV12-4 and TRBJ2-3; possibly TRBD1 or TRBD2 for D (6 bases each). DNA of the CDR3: TGTGCCAGCAGGAGCACAGGGAGGGATACGCAGTATTTT. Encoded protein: CASRSTGRDTQYF.